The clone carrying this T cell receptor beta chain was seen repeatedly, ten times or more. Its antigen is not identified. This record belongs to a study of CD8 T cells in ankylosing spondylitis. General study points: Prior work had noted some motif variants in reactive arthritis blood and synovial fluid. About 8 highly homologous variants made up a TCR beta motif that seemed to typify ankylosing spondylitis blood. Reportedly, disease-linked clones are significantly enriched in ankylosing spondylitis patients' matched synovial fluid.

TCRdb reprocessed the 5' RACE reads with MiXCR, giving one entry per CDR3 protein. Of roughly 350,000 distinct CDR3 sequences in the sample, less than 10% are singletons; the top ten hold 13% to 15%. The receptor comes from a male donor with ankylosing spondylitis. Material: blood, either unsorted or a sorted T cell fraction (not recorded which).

The DNA for the CDR3 is TGTGCCAGCAGCCTCCACGGACAGGGGAATTCACCCCTCCACTTT. Translating it yields CASSLHGQGNSPLHF. V gene TRBV2 combines with J gene TRBJ1-6; 9 bases are a match to TRBD1. J lost 7 bases, V lost 6 bases, and 7 bases had no gene match. This CDR3 is built from 15 residues. Germline loops: CDR1 SNHLY, CDR2 FYNNEI. The complete variable domain, with remaining parts taken from reference TRBV2 and TRBJ1-6, reads EPEVTQTPSHQVTQMGQEVILRCVPISNHLYFYWYRQILGQKVEFLVSFYNNEISEKSEIFDDQFSVERPDGSNFTLKIRSTKLEDSAMYFCASSLHGQGNSPLHFGNGTRLTVT.